Sequencing of this T cell receptor (beta chain) was carried out in a study of blood T cells in healthy people across ages. About the study: Per every two T cells, about one barcoded beta molecule was captured by template switching.

PCR was performed a second time for about 7 to 11 cycles using a sample-barcoded 5' primer and a J-beta primer mix. TCRdb re-analysed the 5' RACE reads in MiXCR, keeping a single row per CDR3 protein. The sample has about 1.4 million distinct CDR3 sequences; approximately 59% are singletons. No fewer than 5.5 micrograms of total RNA were isolated from every sample. The CDR3 length is 19 residues. The trim removed 4 bases at V and 9 bases at J, leaving 22 bases unmatched. Germline loops: CDR1 SNHLY, CDR2 FYNNEI. The chain employs TRBV2 and TRBJ2-3; 10 bases agree with TRBD2. The TCR sequence derives from a young man in good health. Sequences were obtained from blood. The CDR3 spells CASSGWVASGSILGGTQYF. CDR3 nucleotide sequence: TGTGCCAGCAGTGGCTGGGTGGCTAGCGGGAGTATTTTGGGAGGGACGCAGTATTTT.